This T cell receptor (beta chain) emerged from a study of CD8 T cells in ankylosing spondylitis. One entry per CDR3 protein results from TCRdb running MiXCR on the 5' RACE reads. The sample records about 300,000 distinct CDR3 sequences, around 10% being singletons. This clonotype has ten or more counts. The antigen remains undetermined. General study points: Existing reports had already noted some motif variants in reactive arthritis synovial fluid and blood. The clones that were linked to disease were reported to be significantly enriched in matched synovial fluid samples from ankylosing spondylitis patients. There was a TCR beta motif, made of eight highly homologous variants, that appeared characteristic of ankylosing spondylitis blood.

The V end lost 0 bases, the J end lost 8 bases, and 10 bases lay between the germline ends. The CDR3 covers 13 residues. Germline V gives CDR1 MNHEY, CDR2 SVGAGI. The V call is TRBV6-5, the J call TRBJ2-5; weak D call: TRBD1 (6 bases). The source is a female donor with ankylosing spondylitis or in good health (not recorded which). Sequenced sample: blood, either unsorted or a sorted T cell fraction (not recorded which). In DNA form, the CDR3 reads TGTGCCAGCAGTTACTCGTCCAGGGGAACCCAGTACTTC. This encodes CASSYSSRGTQYF.